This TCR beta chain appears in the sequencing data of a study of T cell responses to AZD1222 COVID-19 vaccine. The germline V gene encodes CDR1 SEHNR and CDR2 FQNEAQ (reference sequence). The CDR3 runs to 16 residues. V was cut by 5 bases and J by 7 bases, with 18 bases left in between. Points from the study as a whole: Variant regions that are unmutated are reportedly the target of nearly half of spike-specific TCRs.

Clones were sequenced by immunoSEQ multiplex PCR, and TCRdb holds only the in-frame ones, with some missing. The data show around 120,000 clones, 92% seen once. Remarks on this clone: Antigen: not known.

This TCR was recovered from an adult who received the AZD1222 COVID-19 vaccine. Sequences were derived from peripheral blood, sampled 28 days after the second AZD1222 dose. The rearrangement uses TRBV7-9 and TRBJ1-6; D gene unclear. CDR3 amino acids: CASSPVWVFGNSPLHF. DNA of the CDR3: TGTGCCAGCAGCCCTGTCTGGGTTTTCGGCAATTCACCCCTCCACTTT.